Listed here are 25 T cell receptor beta chains from one sample, sequenced in a study of CXCR3-negative and CXCR3-positive naive CD8 T cells (dated by TCRdb to between 2017 and 2020). The sequencer was a NextSeq 550. The Human TCR Profiling Kit (MiLaboratory) was used to prepare UMI-labeled 5' RACE TRB cDNA libraries. Each CDR3 protein sequence appears as one entry after TCRdb reprocessed the reads, and no DNA is included. In this sample's table one finds approximately 98,000 distinct CDR3 sequences. The biggest ten clones account for 1.1% of the sample. These receptors' targets are unknown. Findings and caveats that apply to the study as a whole: TRB CDR3s from CXCR3-positive naive cells showed higher hydrophobicity (lower Kidera factor 4), lower energy, and higher strength and volume indices than CXCR3-negative naive cells.

Sequenced: naive CXCR3+ CD8+ T cells from blood. The intended sense of this specimen's cell subset or site label: CD45RO-CCR7+CD27+CD95- naive CD8+ T cells expressing CXCR3 (TNR3+). The receptors shown here come from a human donor in good health. Some clones in this sample may be carry-over from other donors' samples.

This chain links TRBV15 with TRBJ2-5. CDR1 is LNHNV and CDR2 is YYDKDF in the germline V gene (reference sequence). CDR3 length: 15 residues. The chain's CDR3 is CATSRDTEETETQYF.

The chain is built from TRBV6-2 or TRBV6-3 and TRBJ2-5. This CDR3 region has 12 residues. CDR1 and CDR2 from the germline V gene are MNHEY and SVGEGT. CDR3 sequence: CASSPDQETQYF.

This chain links TRBV7-9 with TRBJ1-1; TCRdb gives TRBD1 as the D gene, but with no DNA this cannot be confirmed. The CDR3 runs 15 residues. CDR1 and CDR2 from the germline V gene are SEHNR and FQNEAQ (reference sequence). The CDR3 reads CASSLPQGENTEAFF. Looking up the rest from reference TRBV7-9 and TRBJ1-1 gives the full variable domain: DTGVSQNPRHKITKRGQNVTFRCDPISEHNRLYWYRQTLGQGPEFLTYFQNEAQLEKSRLLSDRFSAERPKGSFSTLEIQRTEQGDSAMYLCASSLPQGENTEAFFGQGTRLTVV.

This chain connects TRBV5-1 to TRBJ2-1; TCRdb lists TRBD1, though no DNA is available to test this call. The CDR3 sequence is 17 residues long. Germline CDR1 and CDR2: SGHRS and YFSETQ. CDR3 amino acids: CASSLAGLTRTYNEQFF.

The J gene is TRBJ2-5, the V gene TRBV12-3 or TRBV12-4; there is no DNA to check the TCRdb D call of TRBD2. The CDR3 has 17 residues. CDR3: CASSPSSLGHPQETQYF.

The rearrangement joins TRBV6-2 or TRBV6-3 to TRBJ2-3; TCRdb gives TRBD1 as the D gene, but with no DNA this cannot be confirmed. This CDR3 has 14 residues. Germline CDR1 MNHEY, CDR2 SVGEGT. CDR3 residues: CASSYGGATDTQYF.

The rearrangement links TRBV27 to TRBJ2-3. CDR3 length: 11 residues. Germline CDR1 is MNHEY and CDR2 is SMNVEV (reference sequence). CDR3 region: CATLWGDTQYF.

V usage is TRBV12-3 or TRBV12-4 and J usage is TRBJ1-5. This CDR3 has 14 residues. CDR3: CASRPAGGNQPQHF.

The chain is built from TRBV5-1 and TRBJ2-1; TCRdb lists TRBD2, though no DNA is available to test this call. The CDR3 extends over 16 amino acids. The germline V gene has CDR1 SGHRS and CDR2 YFSETQ. The CDR3 loop reads CASSLVEFRSYNEQFF. The whole variable domain, filled in from reference TRBV5-1 and TRBJ2-1, reads KAGVTQTPRYLIKTRGQQVTLSCSPISGHRSVSWYQQTPGQGLQFLFEYFSETQRNKGNFPGRFSGRQFSNSRSEMNVSTLELGDSALYLCASSLVEFRSYNEQFFGPGTRLTVL.

CDR3: CASSFGLLNTEAFF. The rearrangement joins TRBV27 to TRBJ1-1. Per germline, CDR1 MNHEY and CDR2 SMNVEV (reference sequence). CDR3 size: 14 residues.

The V gene is TRBV12-3 or TRBV12-4, the J gene TRBJ2-7; TCRdb's assignment of TRBD1 cannot be checked, as there is no DNA. The CDR3 has 14 amino acids. The CDR3 spells CASSRGQSSYEQYF.

The V call is TRBV25-1, the J call TRBJ2-1; the TRBD1 assignment by TCRdb is unverifiable without DNA. Germline assignment: CDR1 MGHDK and CDR2 SYGVNS. There are 13 residues in the CDR3. The CDR3 reads CASSGRGGEEQFF.

The rearrangement links TRBV7-9 to TRBJ2-3; TCRdb's D gene call, TRBD2, goes unchecked for lack of DNA. Germline V gene sequence: CDR1 SEHNR, CDR2 FQNEAQ (reference sequence). There are 14 residues in the CDR3. The CDR3 reads CASSASGGTDTQYF. The full variable domain, rest sourced from reference TRBV7-9 and TRBJ2-3, is DTGVSQNPRHKITKRGQNVTFRCDPISEHNRLYWYRQTLGQGPEFLTYFQNEAQLEKSRLLSDRFSAERPKGSFSTLEIQRTEQGDSAMYLCASSASGGTDTQYFGPGTRLTVL.

CDR3 loop: CASSFEGNEQYF. The chain combines TRBV12-3 or TRBV12-4 with TRBJ2-7; the TRBD1 assignment by TCRdb is unverifiable without DNA. This CDR3 contains 12 residues.

The V and J genes are TRBV10-3 and TRBJ1-1. CDR1 and CDR2 (germline): ENHRY, SYGVKD. The CDR3 spans 11 residues. CDR3 residues: CAISESSEAFF.

This sequence joins TRBV7-2 and TRBJ2-7; TCRdb returns TRBD1, unconfirmable since there is no DNA. CDR3 length: 14 residues. Germline CDR1 is SGHTA and CDR2 is FQGNSA. This CDR3 reads CASSFGTHSYEQYF.

The chain employs TRBV5-1 and TRBJ2-7. Germline V gene sequence: CDR1 SGHRS, CDR2 YFSETQ. The length of the CDR3 is 12 residues. The CDR3 here is CASSSNLGEQYF.

The chain employs TRBV12-3 or TRBV12-4 and TRBJ2-1; without DNA, the TCRdb call of TRBD2 cannot be checked. CDR3 length equals 11 residues. The CDR3 is CASGSSMGQFF.

The genes are TRBV7-3 and TRBJ2-2; no DNA is available, so the TRBD2 call from TCRdb remains unchecked. This CDR3 contains 14 residues. Germline V CDR1 and CDR2: SGHTA, FQGTGA. This chain's CDR3 is CASADLREPGELFF.

The chain combines TRBV6-2 or TRBV6-3 with TRBJ2-1. Germline CDR1 MNHEY, CDR2 SVGEGT. The CDR3 contains 16 residues. The chain's CDR3 is CASTQSSGGSYNEQFF.

The chain joins TRBV9 to TRBJ2-1; TCRdb's D call, TRBD1, is unchecked because there is no DNA. CDR1 and CDR2 (germline): SGDLS, YYNGEE. CDR3 length: 16 residues. The CDR3 sequence is CASSVGTRDFYNEQFF.

The chain links TRBV19 to TRBJ1-1; there is no DNA to check the TCRdb D call of TRBD1. This CDR3 is 15 amino acids long. CDR1 is LNHDA, CDR2 SQIVND, per germline (reference sequence). The CDR3 here is CASSLNWDSPTEAFF.

The genes are TRBV29-1 and TRBJ2-2; as DNA is missing, the TRBD1 call by TCRdb cannot be tested. The CDR3 totals 13 residues. The germline CDR1 and CDR2 sequences are SQVTM and ANQGSEA. The CDR3 here is CSVGRENTGELFF.

The chain joins TRBV6-5 to TRBJ1-4. Germline CDR1 and CDR2: MNHEY and SVGAGI. The CDR3 totals 17 residues. The CDR3 is CASSYSGNWEVNEKLFF.

The chain is built from TRBV12-3 or TRBV12-4 and TRBJ2-1; the TRBD1 assignment by TCRdb is unverifiable without DNA. The CDR3 has 14 residues. The CDR3: CASKRTGGHNEQFF.